These 22 T cell receptor beta chains were sequenced from one sample in a study of T cells in Graves' hyperthyroidism and ophthalmopathy. Amplified TCR beta CDR3 regions came from RNA transcripts. First-round RT-PCR of the TCR CDR3 relied on the HTBI primer set. MiXCR, run by TCRdb on the multiplex PCR reads, gives a single entry per CDR3 protein. This table holds roughly 500,000 distinct CDR3 sequences, 40% to 55% found once. Sequenced sample: peripheral blood or thyroid tissue (not recorded which). The receptors stem from an adult woman with Graves' disease, either hyperthyroidism or ophthalmopathy (not recorded which).

This clonotype was seen a handful of times. The chain carries TRBV7-2 and TRBJ2-5; D call uncertain. Germline CDR1 SGHTA, CDR2 FQGNSA. V dropped 4 bases and J dropped 6 bases, with 12 bases sitting between them. This CDR3 has 13 amino acids. The CDR3 nucleotides read TGTGCCAGCAGCTCCCAATCCGCGCAGACCCAGTACTTC. The encoded protein is CASSSQSAQTQYF.

The gene calls are TRBV7-8 and TRBJ1-1, with 12 bases identical to TRBD1. The CDR3 runs to 17 residues. Germline V gene data show CDR1 as SGHVS and CDR2 as FQNEAQ. The V segment lost 6 bases and the J segment 1 base; nucleotides outside the gene matches: 9. CDR3 residues: CASSRPGTGGGNTEAFF. For the CDR3, the DNA is TGTGCCAGCAGTCGCCCCGGGACAGGGGGCGGGAACACTGAAGCTTTCTTT.

This clonotype was counted ten times or more. The rearrangement joins TRBV7-9 to TRBJ2-6; possible D gene TRBD2, 5 bases. The V gene's germline CDR1 is SEHNR and CDR2 FQNEAQ (reference sequence). Trimming took off 3 bases at V and 3 bases at J, with 9 bases between the two ends. The CDR3 loop spans 15 amino acids. As DNA, the CDR3 is TGTGCCAGCAGCTTGCTAGGAGGTGGGGCCAACGTCCTGACTTTC. As protein: CASSLLGGGANVLTF.

This clonotype has at least ten counts. The rearrangement uses TRBV7-3 and TRBJ2-6; 12 bases align to TRBD1. Trimming cost V 5 bases and J 2 bases; bases outside gene matches: 4. Germline CDR1 reads SGHTA; CDR2 reads FQGTGA. This CDR3 comprises 17 residues. The chain's CDR3 is CASSLGQGATGANVLTF. CDR3 nucleotide sequence: TGTGCCAGCAGCCTGGGACAGGGGGCCACTGGGGCCAACGTCCTGACTTTC.

Concerning this clonotype: A much bigger clone sits one base away, suggesting this may be a read error. The gene calls are TRBV7-2 and TRBJ1-4; D is unresolved. The V gene's germline CDR1 is SGHTA and CDR2 FQGNSA. The CDR3 has 14 amino acids. CDR3 sequence: CASSEAGGSEKLFF. The DNA of the CDR3 is TGCGCCAGCAGCGAAGCGGGAGGGAGTGAAAAACTGTTTTTT.

This chain connects TRBV18 to TRBJ2-6, with TRBD1 matching 7 bases. Germline lookup yields CDR1 KGHSH and CDR2 LQKENI. The CDR3 has 16 residues. After removal of 1 base from V and 4 bases from J, the junction contained 4 bases not matched to a gene. Written as DNA, the CDR3 is TGTGCCAGCTCACCACAGGGGGCCTCAGGGGCCAACGTCCTGACTTTC. The encoded protein is CASSPQGASGANVLTF.

The CDR3 protein is CASSQRGDEQYF. The DNA of the CDR3 is TGTGCCAGCAGCCAACGAGGAGACGAGCAGTACTTC. The V and J genes are TRBV3-1 and TRBJ2-7, with unresolved D. The CDR3 totals 12 residues. The germline gives CDR1 LGHDT, CDR2 YNNKEL (reference sequence). With 2 bases removed from V and 5 bases from J, the gap between germline ends came to 7 bases.

V is TRBV20-1 and J is TRBJ2-5; 11 positions match TRBD2. Germline V gives CDR1 DFQATT, CDR2 SNEGSKA (reference sequence). This CDR3 has 16 amino acids. Losses at the gene ends were 1 base for V and 4 bases for J; bases not matched to a gene: 8. CDR3 sequence (DNA): TGCAGTGCTAGAGGTAGCGGGAGGGTCGTTGGAGAGACCCAGTACTTC. It is translated as CSARGSGRVVGETQYF.

This clonotype has a single count. The chain recombines TRBV10-3 with TRBJ1-2; TRBD1 is a possible D gene (5 bases). This CDR3 is built from 17 residues. Germline V gene data show CDR1 as ENHRY and CDR2 as SYGVKD. Trimming left V 4 bases short and J 5 bases short, with 23 bases between. CDR3 sequence reads: CAISGTGPLRTAYGYTF. The CDR3 coding sequence is TGTGCCATCAGTGGGACGGGACCTTTGAGAACGGCGTATGGCTACACCTTC.

This clonotype has at least ten counts. V and J are TRBV7-8 and TRBJ2-7; D uncertain. Germline CDR1 SGHVS, CDR2 FQNEAQ. V lost 5 bases to trimming and J lost 3 bases, with 17 bases between them. The CDR3 length is 15 residues. CDR3 nucleotide sequence: TGTGCCAGCAGCCCCCGGCGCTTGATGCTCTACGAGCAGTACTTC. This codes for CASSPRRLMLYEQYF.

This clonotype appeared many times. The genes are TRBV20-1 and TRBJ2-7; tentative D call: TRBD2 (6 bases). From germline, CDR1 is DFQATT and CDR2 SNEGSKA (reference sequence). There are 12 residues in the CDR3. Between the trimmed V and J ends, which lost 5 bases and 6 bases, there was a span of 14 bases. The CDR3 loop is CSASTGLLEQYF. In DNA form, the CDR3 reads TGCAGTGCTTCAACGGGACTCCTCGAGCAGTACTTC.

Regarding this clonotype: A junction boundary mismatches the germline segment, possibly from a read error. This chain uses TRBV5-1 with TRBJ2-6, with D possibly called TRBD1 or TRBD2 (5 bases each). Germline CDR1 SGHRS, CDR2 YFSETQ. The CDR3 totals 14 residues. The CDR3 DNA sequence: TGCGCCAGCAGCTTGGGATCTGGGGGCAACGTCCTGACTTTC. Protein product: CASSLGSGGNVLTF.

This clonotype was observed a handful of times. The chain couples TRBV29-1 to TRBJ1-4; no definite D call. In germline, CDR1 is SQVTM, CDR2 ANQGSEA. The CDR3 runs to 13 residues. V was trimmed by 5 bases and J by 5 bases, leaving 12 bases between them. CDR3 nucleotides: TGCAGCGTTCAAACAGTTATGAATGAAAAACTGTTTTTT. The encoded protein is CSVQTVMNEKLFF.

This clonotype was seen repeatedly, ten times or more. The CDR3 loop reads CASSQDPTGAGTEAFF. CDR3 in DNA: TGCGCCAGCAGCCAAGATCCTACAGGGGCGGGGACTGAAGCTTTCTTT. The chain joins TRBV4-1 to TRBJ1-1; 7 nucleotides line up with TRBD1. The CDR3 runs to 16 residues. J gave up 5 bases and V 0 bases, and 9 bases lay outside the gene matches. Germline CDR1 MGHRA, CDR2 YSYEKL.

This clonotype was counted only a few times. The chain joins TRBV30 to TRBJ1-2, with 7 bases identical to TRBD1. CDR3 length: 16 amino acids. Germline CDR1 GTSNPN, CDR2 SVGIG (reference sequence). J gave up 4 bases and V 0 bases, and 11 bases lay outside the gene matches. The CDR3 DNA reads TGTGCCTGGAGTGTACCCCCGGGGCAGGGGGTCTATGGCTACACCTTC. It codes for CAWSVPPGQGVYGYTF. The variable domain in full, with the rest retrieved from reference TRBV30 and TRBJ1-2, is SQTIHQWPATLVQPVGSPLSLECTVEGTSNPNLYWYRQAAGRGLQLLFYSVGIGQISSEVPQNLSASRPQDRQFILSSKKLLLSDSGFYLCAWSVPPGQGVYGYTFGSGTRLTVV.

With respect to this clonotype: Because the CDR3 is missing its conserved closing phenylalanine or tryptophan, this is likely a read error. The DNA is omitted, as the CDR3 cannot be located on it reliably, and the CDR3 follows TCRdb's listing. V is TRBV14 and J is TRBJ1-1; the D call in the table, TRBD1, was not verified against the DNA. The germline CDR1 and CDR2 sequences are SGHDN and FVKESK. The CDR3 has 13 amino acids, counting both end residues. The CDR3 protein is CASSRQGNTEASS.

In its sample, this clonotype was seen many times. The chain couples TRBV6-5 to TRBJ1-1; D remains ambiguous. This CDR3 region has 13 residues. Germline assignment: CDR1 MNHEY and CDR2 SVGAGI. The germline V and J ends were trimmed by 10 bases and 3 bases, with 15 bases remaining between them. CDR3 bases: TGTGCCACCAAGTTCGACGGGCACACTGAAGCTTTCTTT. Its protein is CATKFDGHTEAFF.

The genes are TRBV7-8 and TRBJ1-1; D gene uncertain. The CDR3 is 15 residues long. Germline values: CDR1 SGHVS, CDR2 FQNEAQ. The germline V and J ends were trimmed by 0 bases and 7 bases, with 15 bases remaining between them. The CDR3 coding sequence is TGTGCCAGCAGCTTAGCTGGCGGGCCCCGTCTTGAAGCTTTCTTT. Translated: CASSLAGGPRLEAFF.

V and J are TRBV11-1 and TRBJ2-7; 8 nucleotides agree with TRBD1. Germline values: CDR1 SGHAT, CDR2 FQDESV (reference sequence). With 8 bases clipped from V and 3 bases from J, the junction kept 9 bases outside the gene matches. The CDR3 contains 14 residues. CDR3 sequence: CASSPGQALYEQYF. DNA of the CDR3: TGTGCCAGCTCACCGGGACAGGCACTCTACGAGCAGTACTTC.

This chain joins TRBV2 and TRBJ2-3; D ambiguous. CDR3 size: 11 residues. Germline V gene lookup returns CDR1 SNHLY and CDR2 FYNNEI. The V end lost 4 bases, the J end lost 7 bases, and 6 bases lay between the germline ends. The CDR3 region has the DNA TGTGCCAGCAGTGCGGTAAATACGCAGTATTTT. Protein: CASSAVNTQYF.

This clonotype appeared many times. The rearrangement links TRBV2 to TRBJ1-4, with 9 bases matching TRBD1. V gave up 3 bases and J gave up 11 bases; unmatched junction bases: 7. Germline V gene data show CDR1 as SNHLY and CDR2 as FYNNEI. The CDR3 spans 14 residues. Written as DNA, the CDR3 is TGTGCCAGCAGTGAGGGACAGGGAGTGAGGAAACTGTTTTTT. Protein sequence: CASSEGQGVRKLFF.

The chain uses TRBV7-2 and TRBJ2-5; 9 bases line up with TRBD2. The trim removed 2 bases at V and 0 bases at J, leaving 7 bases unmatched. CDR3 length: 17 amino acids. Germline V gene lookup returns CDR1 SGHTA and CDR2 FQGNSA. The CDR3 coding sequence is TGTGCCAGCAGCTTACAGGCGGGAGGGCTGTACCAAGAGACCCAGTACTTC. Translating it yields CASSLQAGGLYQETQYF. Looking up the rest from reference TRBV7-2 and TRBJ2-5 gives the full variable domain: GAGVSQSPSNKVTEKGKDVELRCDPISGHTALYWYRQSLGQGLEFLIYFQGNSAPDKSGLPSDRFSAERTGGSVSTLTIQRTQQEDSAVYLCASSLQAGGLYQETQYFGPGTRLLVL.